A selection of T cell receptor beta chains follows, all from one sample in a study of blood T cell repertoires in COVID-19. The data were produced by immunoSEQ multiplex PCR, yet TCRdb's version contains in-frame clones alone and is incomplete. The sample records some 300,000 clones, about 91% being singletons. The sequenced sample was peripheral blood. The receptors were gathered from a woman aged 25-40 years who had recovered from COVID-19. CDR3s include the opening cysteine and the closing phenylalanine or tryptophan. A D gene is named only where the DNA matches it firmly. Clone size is shown for a subset of rows, as once, few, many or a class of expanded clone.

V gene: TRBV5-1; D gene: -; J gene: TRBJ2-3; clone size: -; CDR3 protein: CASSLARGNTDTQYF; CDR3 DNA: TGCGCCAGCAGCTTGGCACGGGGGAACACAGATACGCAGTATTTT
V gene: TRBV19; D gene: TRBD1; J gene: TRBJ2-7; clone size: once; CDR3 protein: CASSPRQGYEQYF; CDR3 DNA: TGTGCCAGTAGTCCCAGACAGGGCTACGAGCAGTACTTC
V gene: TRBV28; D gene: -; J gene: TRBJ2-5; clone size: -; CDR3 protein: CASSFRRGQETQYF; CDR3 DNA: TGTGCCAGCAGTTTTAGACGGGGCCAAGAGACCCAGTACTTC
V gene: TRBV10-1; D gene: TRBD2; J gene: TRBJ2-2; clone size: -; CDR3 protein: CASRTSGGAPLNTGELFF; CDR3 DNA: TGCGCCAGCAGGACTAGCGGGGGGGCCCCCTTAAACACCGGGGAGCTGTTTTTT
V gene: TRBV14; D gene: -; J gene: TRBJ1-6; clone size: -; CDR3 protein: CASSQGRSRVNSPLHF; CDR3 DNA: TGTGCCAGCAGCCAAGGTCGATCACGGGTCAATTCACCCCTCCACTTT
V gene: TRBV28; D gene: -; J gene: TRBJ2-5; clone size: -; CDR3 protein: CASSVGDQETQYF; CDR3 DNA: TGTGCCAGCAGCGTAGGGGACCAAGAGACCCAGTACTTC
V gene: TRBV18; D gene: TRBD2; J gene: TRBJ2-5; clone size: -; CDR3 protein: CASRTSSEETQYF; CDR3 DNA: TGTGCCAGCCGGACTAGTTCGGAAGAGACCCAGTACTTC
V gene: TRBV3-1/TRBV3-2; D gene: TRBD1; J gene: TRBJ1-5; clone size: -; CDR3 protein: CASSRRGRNQPQHF; CDR3 DNA: TGTGCCAGCAGCCGCAGGGGGCGGAATCAGCCCCAGCATTTT
V gene: TRBV28; D gene: -; J gene: TRBJ1-4; clone size: -; CDR3 protein: CASSGGANEKLFF; CDR3 DNA: TGTGCCAGCAGTGGGGGCGCGAATGAAAAACTGTTTTTT
V gene: TRBV7-3; D gene: -; J gene: TRBJ1-1; clone size: -; CDR3 protein: CASSPGTGYTEAFF; CDR3 DNA: TGTGCCAGCAGCCCCGGAACAGGATACACTGAAGCTTTCTTT
V gene: TRBV5-8; D gene: -; J gene: TRBJ1-4; clone size: -; CDR3 protein: CASSLAANEKLFF; CDR3 DNA: TGTGCCAGCAGCTTGGCCGCGAATGAAAAACTGTTTTTT
V gene: TRBV30; D gene: -; J gene: TRBJ2-4; clone size: once; CDR3 protein: CAWSAMDLGNIQYF; CDR3 DNA: TGTGCCTGGAGTGCTATGGACTTGGGAAACATTCAGTACTTC
V gene: TRBV20-1; D gene: -; J gene: TRBJ1-5; clone size: -; CDR3 protein: CSASGLQGQPQHF; CDR3 DNA: TGCAGTGCTAGTGGGCTTCAGGGGCAGCCCCAGCATTTT
V gene: TRBV11-2; D gene: -; J gene: TRBJ1-5; clone size: -; CDR3 protein: CASSLMMGPGQPQHF; CDR3 DNA: TGTGCCAGCAGCTTAATGATGGGGCCCGGTCAGCCCCAGCATTTT
V gene: TRBV6-1; D gene: -; J gene: TRBJ1-2; clone size: many; CDR3 protein: CASSDQAPPTNYGYTF; CDR3 DNA: TGTGCCAGCAGTGACCAGGCACCCCCTACTAACTATGGCTACACCTTC
V gene: TRBV6-6; D gene: -; J gene: TRBJ1-2; clone size: -; CDR3 protein: CASSSSKGGYSFGYTF; CDR3 DNA: -
V gene: TRBV9; D gene: TRBD2; J gene: TRBJ2-3; clone size: -; CDR3 protein: CASSSQTSGGDTDTQYF; CDR3 DNA: TGTGCCAGCAGCTCGCAAACTAGCGGGGGGGACACAGATACGCAGTATTTT
V gene: TRBV7-8; D gene: TRBD2; J gene: TRBJ2-1; clone size: -; CDR3 protein: CASSLGGGYNEQFF; CDR3 DNA: TGTGCCAGCAGCTTGGGCGGGGGTTACAATGAGCAGTTCTTC
V gene: TRBV4-2; D gene: TRBD2; J gene: TRBJ2-7; clone size: -; CDR3 protein: CASSQGAGVAGGTYEQYF; CDR3 DNA: TGTGCCAGCAGCCAAGGAGCCGGGGTGGCGGGGGGGACCTACGAGCAGTACTTC
V gene: TRBV4-3; D gene: -; J gene: TRBJ1-1; clone size: -; CDR3 protein: CASSRNPHSGPEGMNTEAFF; CDR3 DNA: TGCGCCAGCAGCCGAAACCCCCACAGCGGGCCCGAGGGGATGAACACTGAAGCTTTCTTT
V gene: TRBV5-1; D gene: -; J gene: TRBJ1-5; clone size: -; CDR3 protein: CASSLDSGQPQHF; CDR3 DNA: TGCGCCAGCAGCTTGGACAGTGGACAGCCCCAGCATTTT
V gene: TRBV18; D gene: TRBD1; J gene: TRBJ1-5; clone size: -; CDR3 protein: CASSPPGQGGPQHF; CDR3 DNA: TGTGCCAGCTCACCACCGGGACAGGGGGGGCCCCAGCATTTT
V gene: TRBV30; D gene: -; J gene: TRBJ1-5; clone size: few; CDR3 protein: CAWSVGGNQPQHF; CDR3 DNA: TGTGCCTGGAGTGTAGGAGGGAATCAGCCCCAGCATTTT
V gene: TRBV29-1; D gene: TRBD1; J gene: TRBJ1-2; clone size: -; CDR3 protein: CSVLQQGKYGYTF; CDR3 DNA: TGCAGCGTTCTCCAACAGGGGAAGTATGGCTACACCTTC
V gene: TRBV7-6; D gene: TRBD1; J gene: TRBJ2-3; clone size: -; CDR3 protein: CASSLAHRDRPTDTQYF; CDR3 DNA: TGTGCCAGCAGCTTAGCGCACCGGGACAGACCCACAGATACGCAGTATTTT
V gene: TRBV5-6; D gene: -; J gene: TRBJ1-6; clone size: -; CDR3 protein: CASSSTGQGRSPLHF; CDR3 DNA: TGTGCCAGCAGCTCAACGGGGCAGGGGAGATCACCCCTCCACTTT
V gene: TRBV18; D gene: TRBD2; J gene: TRBJ2-5; clone size: -; CDR3 protein: CASSPLRTSGAETQYF; CDR3 DNA: TGTGCCAGCTCACCTCTCAGGACTAGCGGGGCAGAGACCCAGTACTTC
V gene: TRBV19; D gene: TRBD1; J gene: TRBJ1-6; clone size: -; CDR3 protein: CASTRTGHRSPLHF; CDR3 DNA: TGTGCCAGTACCCGGACAGGGCATCGGTCACCCCTCCACTTT
V gene: TRBV24-1; D gene: TRBD1; J gene: TRBJ2-7; clone size: -; CDR3 protein: CATSDAGTEYEQYF; CDR3 DNA: TGTGCCACCAGTGACGCCGGGACAGAGTACGAGCAGTACTTC
V gene: TRBV2; D gene: -; J gene: TRBJ2-7; clone size: -; CDR3 protein: CASSDGQTSYEQYF; CDR3 DNA: TGTGCCAGCAGTGATGGGCAGACCTCCTACGAGCAGTACTTC
V gene: TRBV6-2/TRBV6-3; D gene: TRBD1; J gene: TRBJ2-7; clone size: few; CDR3 protein: CASSKDRDEQYF; CDR3 DNA: TGTGCCAGCAGTAAGGACAGGGACGAGCAGTACTTC
V gene: TRBV19; D gene: TRBD1; J gene: TRBJ2-1; clone size: -; CDR3 protein: CASSIKGQRGSNEQFF; CDR3 DNA: TGTGCCAGTAGTATAAAGGGACAGCGTGGGTCAAATGAGCAGTTCTTC
V gene: TRBV11-3; D gene: -; J gene: TRBJ2-2; clone size: once; CDR3 protein: CASSARAVMGGELFF; CDR3 DNA: TGTGCCAGCAGCGCCAGGGCGGTGATGGGCGGGGAGCTGTTTTTT
V gene: TRBV6-6; D gene: -; J gene: TRBJ1-2; clone size: -; CDR3 protein: CASSFIRGGYTF; CDR3 DNA: TGTGCCAGCAGTTTTATCAGGGGTGGCTACACCTTC
V gene: TRBV2; D gene: -; J gene: TRBJ2-1; clone size: -; CDR3 protein: CASTPFSGESEQFF; CDR3 DNA: TGTGCCAGCACCCCCTTTTCAGGGGAAAGTGAGCAGTTCTTC
V gene: TRBV24-1; D gene: -; J gene: TRBJ2-2; clone size: -; CDR3 protein: CATSDLRLTRGGELFF; CDR3 DNA: TGTGCCACCAGTGATTTACGGCTGACAAGGGGCGGGGAGCTGTTTTTT
V gene: TRBV28; D gene: TRBD1; J gene: TRBJ1-3; clone size: -; CDR3 protein: CASLRTGAGYSGNTIYF; CDR3 DNA: TGTGCCAGCCTCAGGACAGGGGCCGGATACTCTGGAAACACCATATATTTT
V gene: TRBV14; D gene: -; J gene: TRBJ2-1; clone size: -; CDR3 protein: CASSYYNEQFF; CDR3 DNA: TGTGCCAGCAGCTATTACAATGAGCAGTTCTTC
V gene: TRBV12-3/TRBV12-4; D gene: TRBD1; J gene: TRBJ1-2; clone size: once; CDR3 protein: CASRLQGGYGYTF; CDR3 DNA: TGTGCCAGCAGACTTCAGGGGGGCTATGGCTACACCTTC
V gene: TRBV18; D gene: TRBD1; J gene: TRBJ1-6; clone size: -; CDR3 protein: CASSLRQGEGSPLHF; CDR3 DNA: TGTGCCAGCTCACTAAGACAGGGAGAGGGTTCACCCCTCCACTTT
V gene: TRBV12-3/TRBV12-4; D gene: TRBD1; J gene: TRBJ1-1; clone size: -; CDR3 protein: CASSLNRGTEAFF; CDR3 DNA: TGTGCCAGCAGCCTAAACAGGGGGACTGAAGCTTTCTTT
V gene: TRBV6-4; D gene: -; J gene: TRBJ1-5; clone size: -; CDR3 protein: CASSDLGQPQHF; CDR3 DNA: TGTGCCAGCAGTGACCTCGGTCAGCCCCAGCATTTT
V gene: TRBV18; D gene: TRBD2; J gene: TRBJ2-2; clone size: -; CDR3 protein: CASSPTSAGTGELFF; CDR3 DNA: TGTGCCAGCTCTCCTACTAGCGCGGGGACCGGGGAGCTGTTTTTT
V gene: TRBV30; D gene: -; J gene: TRBJ1-6; clone size: -; CDR3 protein: CAWSAQGRSPLHF; CDR3 DNA: TGTGCCTGGAGTGCGCAGGGTAGGTCACCCCTCCACTTT
V gene: TRBV6-2/TRBV6-3; D gene: -; J gene: TRBJ1-6; clone size: -; CDR3 protein: CASSLTGNKNSPLHF; CDR3 DNA: TGTGCCAGCAGCCTCACAGGAAACAAGAATTCACCCCTCCACTTT
V gene: TRBV24-1; D gene: TRBD1; J gene: TRBJ1-4; clone size: once; CDR3 protein: CATSDPRRTGERLFF; CDR3 DNA: TGTGCCACCAGTGATCCCCGAAGGACAGGGGAGCGACTGTTTTTT
V gene: TRBV28; D gene: -; J gene: TRBJ2-2; clone size: -; CDR3 protein: CASSGGGEELFF; CDR3 DNA: TGTGCCAGCAGCGGTGGGGGCGAGGAGCTGTTTTTT
V gene: TRBV15; D gene: TRBD1; J gene: TRBJ1-2; clone size: -; CDR3 protein: CATSRHRLTGGLNYGYTF; CDR3 DNA: TGTGCCACCAGCAGGCACCGCTTAACAGGGGGGCTGAACTATGGCTACACCTTC
V gene: TRBV4-1; D gene: -; J gene: TRBJ1-1; clone size: -; CDR3 protein: CASSQDRQGNTEAFF; CDR3 DNA: TGCGCCAGCAGCCAAGATAGGCAGGGGAACACTGAAGCTTTCTTT
V gene: TRBV25-1; D gene: -; J gene: TRBJ2-5; clone size: -; CDR3 protein: CASSAKETQYF; CDR3 DNA: TGTGCCAGCAGTGCCAAAGAGACCCAGTACTTC
V gene: TRBV29-1; D gene: -; J gene: TRBJ1-3; clone size: -; CDR3 protein: CSVETGNTIYF; CDR3 DNA: TGCAGCGTTGAGACAGGAAACACCATATATTTT
V gene: TRBV28; D gene: TRBD1; J gene: TRBJ1-2; clone size: -; CDR3 protein: CASSSRTGGVNYGYTF; CDR3 DNA: TGTGCCAGCAGTTCACGGACAGGGGGCGTTAACTATGGCTACACCTTC
V gene: TRBV4-2; D gene: TRBD1; J gene: TRBJ1-1; clone size: -; CDR3 protein: CASSQVLGTGATEAFF; CDR3 DNA: TGTGCCAGCAGCCAAGTCCTCGGGACAGGAGCTACTGAAGCTTTCTTT
V gene: TRBV2; D gene: -; J gene: TRBJ2-1; clone size: -; CDR3 protein: CASRQKGKGVISGDEQFF; CDR3 DNA: TGTGCCAGCAGGCAGAAGGGAAAGGGGGTGATCTCGGGTGATGAGCAGTTCTTC
V gene: TRBV28; D gene: -; J gene: TRBJ1-2; clone size: -; CDR3 protein: CASGFHPRDNYGYTF; CDR3 DNA: TGTGCCAGCGGCTTTCACCCGAGGGATAACTATGGCTACACCTTC
V gene: TRBV6-6; D gene: TRBD1; J gene: TRBJ1-5; clone size: -; CDR3 protein: CASIGSWGGRTGRDQPQHF; CDR3 DNA: TGTGCCAGCATTGGATCCTGGGGGGGAAGGACAGGGCGTGATCAGCCCCAGCATTTT
V gene: TRBV7-3; D gene: -; J gene: TRBJ2-1; clone size: -; CDR3 protein: CASSPGLPTPQFF; CDR3 DNA: TGTGCCAGCAGCCCGGGACTTCCTACCCCCCAGTTCTTC